This entry lists 7 T cell receptor beta chains sequenced from one sample in a study of OX40 agonist ivuxolimab in advanced cancers. Assay used: immunoSEQ multiplex PCR; TCRdb lists only in-frame clones, some missing. This sample has some 75,000 clones, with around 86% found just once. The sample was CD4+ or CD8+ T cells sorted from blood, taken in a trial of the OX40 agonist ivuxolimab. The receptors come from an adult with an advanced solid tumor such as melanoma, head and neck, liver or kidney cancer.

This clone was recorded once. V usage is TRBV7-9 and J usage is TRBJ2-2; no clear D gene. Trimming took 2 bases from V and 5 from J, leaving 12 bases between them. There are 15 residues in the CDR3. Germline values: CDR1 SEHNR, CDR2 FQNEAQ (reference sequence). The CDR3: CASSLRPPTTGELFF. The CDR3 nucleotides read TGTGCCAGCAGCTTACGGCCCCCTACTACCGGGGAGCTGTTTTTT.

In its sample, this clone was seen once. The V gene is TRBV29-1, the J gene TRBJ1-2, with D unresolved. This CDR3 spans 15 amino acids. Trimming took 2 bases from V and 3 from J, leaving 16 bases between them. CDR1 is SQVTM, CDR2 ANQGSEA, per germline. CDR3 nucleotide sequence: TGCAGCGTTGAACTAGATGAGGCTACGGACTATGGCTACACCTTC. Translation: CSVELDEATDYGYTF.

This clone was seen only a few times. The J gene is TRBJ2-3, the V gene TRBV10-1; no definite D call. CDR3 size: 12 residues. V gave up 5 bases and J gave up 3 bases, with 6 bases separating them. Germline-derived CDR1 and CDR2 are WNHNN and SYGVQD (reference sequence). In DNA, the CDR3 is TGCGCCAGCAGTTATAGTACAGATACGCAGTATTTT. It codes for CASSYSTDTQYF.

The chain has TRBV25-1 and TRBJ1-1, with D perhaps TRBD1 (5 bases). Between the trimmed V and J ends, which lost 3 bases and 7 bases, there was a span of 6 bases. Looked up from germline, CDR1 is MGHDK and CDR2 is SYGVNS. This CDR3 has 11 amino acids. The CDR3 DNA sequence: TGTGCCAGCAGTGAGAGGGGTGAAGCTTTCTTT. As protein: CASSERGEAFF.

The rearrangement uses TRBV12-2 and TRBJ2-1; TRBD1 is the table's D call, not checked against the DNA. TRBV12-2 is shown as a pseudogene. The CDR3 is made up of 16 amino acids. DNA of the CDR3: TGTGCAAGTCGCTTAACCGACAGGGACAGCTACAATGAGCAGTTCTTC. This gives the protein CASRLTDRDSYNEQFF.

This clone was seen once. V gene TRBV4-2 combines with J gene TRBJ1-4, with no clear D. CDR3 length: 14 amino acids. Germline CDR1 reads LGHNA; CDR2 reads YNFKEQ. The V end was cut by 3 bases, the J end by 7 bases, with 12 bases between. The CDR3 bases are TGTGCCAGCAGCCAGAGGTTTACCGCTGAAAAACTGTTTTTT. This encodes CASSQRFTAEKLFF.

The gene calls are TRBV7-6 and TRBJ2-5, with D possibly being TRBD1 or TRBD2 (6 bases each). The DNA end is a closer match to TRBJ2-7, so the J assignment may be wrong. The CDR3 consists of 15 residues. Germline V lookup: CDR1 SGHVS, CDR2 FNYEAQ. This CDR3 is CASSLLAGHDYEQYF. The CDR3 DNA is TGTGCCAGCAGCTTATTGGCGGGACACGACTACGAGCAGTACTTC.